This section outlines one TCR beta chain sequence together with its context. Its antigen is unidentified. PCR employed 60 Vbeta and 13 Jbeta primers. Sequencing was performed with immunoSEQ multiplex PCR; in TCRdb, only in-frame clones are kept and a portion is missing. Here the sample spans under 95,000 clones, around 80% being singletons. The sample originates from a study of cytomegalovirus exposure and HLA in healthy donors. Study background: As released early, the data held some 85 million unique TCRs from HLA-typed donors. Study-level points and caveats: Most TCR sequences were rare, but some public TCRs occurred in many donors.

Trimming left V 5 bases short and J 2 bases short, with 12 bases between. The CDR3 runs to 13 residues. Germline lookup yields CDR1 SQVTM and CDR2 ANQGSEA. This sequence originates from a male donor in good health and CMV-seronegative. The chain links TRBV29-1 to TRBJ1-1; D remains unclear. Sequencing was done on a sample of PBMCs. The CDR3 reads CSVLVGGNTEAFF. The CDR3 DNA follows: TGCAGCGTTTTGGTTGGAGGTAACACTGAAGCTTTCTTT.